The clone carrying this TCR beta chain came up a few times. In the source study's methods: Counts of nucleated cells, estimated from reference gene primer amplification, were obtained. Clones were read by immunoSEQ multiplex PCR, and TCRdb kept only the in-frame ones, dropping some. V, J and clone size are taken as reported in that table, and D and trimming were inferred from the DNA itself. The sample contains 400,000 to 450,000 clones, approximately 88% of which appear only once. The data belong to a study of blood T cell repertoires in COVID-19. As for the study in general: Samples of COVID-19 (acute and convalescent) were obtained from the United States, Italy and Spain. Sample material is recorded as cDNA or gDNA derived from T cells, B-cell-depleted T cells, or PBMCs.

Germline CDR1 is MGHRA and CDR2 is YSYEKL. The CDR3 is 17 amino acids. Trimming shortened V by 2 bases and J by 8 bases, and 24 bases separated the two germline ends. Seattle-derived patients entered the study during active infection and were followed longitudinally. The TCR comes from a woman between 50 and 59 years old with COVID-19, enrolled during active disease. This chain joins TRBV4-1 and TRBJ1-2; D possibly corresponds to TRBD1 (6 bases). The material sequenced was peripheral blood. This CDR3 is CASSQKKGGDIAEGYTF. The CDR3 nucleotides are TGCGCCAGCAGCCAAAAAAAGGGAGGGGACATTGCGGAAGGCTACACCTTC.